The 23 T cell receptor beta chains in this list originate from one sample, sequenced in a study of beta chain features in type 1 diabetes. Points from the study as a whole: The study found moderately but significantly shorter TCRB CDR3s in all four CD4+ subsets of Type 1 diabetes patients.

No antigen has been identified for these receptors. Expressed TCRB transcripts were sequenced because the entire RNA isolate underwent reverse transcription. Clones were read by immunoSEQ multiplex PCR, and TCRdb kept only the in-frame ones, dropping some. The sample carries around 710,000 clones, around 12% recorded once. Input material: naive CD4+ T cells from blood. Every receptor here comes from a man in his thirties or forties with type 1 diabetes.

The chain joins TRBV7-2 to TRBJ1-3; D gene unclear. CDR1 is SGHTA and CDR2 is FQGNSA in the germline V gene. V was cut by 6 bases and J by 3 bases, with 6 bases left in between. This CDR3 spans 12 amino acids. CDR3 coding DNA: TGTGCCAGCAGACAGAATGGAAACACCATATATTTT. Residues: CASRQNGNTIYF. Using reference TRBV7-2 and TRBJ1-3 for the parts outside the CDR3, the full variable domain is GAGVSQSPSNKVTEKGKDVELRCDPISGHTALYWYRQSLGQGLEFLIYFQGNSAPDKSGLPSDRFSAERTGGSVSTLTIQRTQQEDSAVYLCASRQNGNTIYFGEGSWLTVV.

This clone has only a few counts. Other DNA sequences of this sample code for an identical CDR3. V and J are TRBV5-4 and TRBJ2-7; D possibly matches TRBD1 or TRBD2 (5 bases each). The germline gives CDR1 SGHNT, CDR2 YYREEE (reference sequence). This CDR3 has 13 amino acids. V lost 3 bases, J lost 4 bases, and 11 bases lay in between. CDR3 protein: CASSSTGAYEQYF. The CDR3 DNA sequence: TGTGCCAGCAGCTCTACCGGGGCTTACGAGCAGTACTTC.

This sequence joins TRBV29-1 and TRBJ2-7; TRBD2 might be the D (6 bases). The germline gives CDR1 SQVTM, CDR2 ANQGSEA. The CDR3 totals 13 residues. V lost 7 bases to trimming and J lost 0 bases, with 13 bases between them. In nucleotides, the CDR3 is TGCAGCGGGGGCGGAGGGTCCTCCTACGAGCAGTACTTC. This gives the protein CSGGGGSSYEQYF.

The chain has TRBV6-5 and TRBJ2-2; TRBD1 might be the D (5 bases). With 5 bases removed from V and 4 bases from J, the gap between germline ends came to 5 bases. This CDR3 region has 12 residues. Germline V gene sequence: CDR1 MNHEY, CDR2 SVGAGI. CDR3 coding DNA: TGTGCCAGCAGTGGGGCCACCGGGGAGCTGTTTTTT. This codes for CASSGATGELFF.

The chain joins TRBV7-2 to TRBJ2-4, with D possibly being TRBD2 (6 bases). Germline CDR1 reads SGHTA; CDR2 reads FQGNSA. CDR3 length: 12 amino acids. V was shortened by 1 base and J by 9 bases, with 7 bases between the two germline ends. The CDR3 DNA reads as TGTGCCAGCAGCTTAGACGGGGGCATTCAGTACTTC. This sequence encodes CASSLDGGIQYF.

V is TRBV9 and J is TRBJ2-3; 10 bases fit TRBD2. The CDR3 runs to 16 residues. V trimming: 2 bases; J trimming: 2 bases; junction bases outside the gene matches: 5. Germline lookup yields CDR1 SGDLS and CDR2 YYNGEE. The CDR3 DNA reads TGTGCCAGCAGCGTGACAGCGGGGGGGATCACAGATACGCAGTATTTT. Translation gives CASSVTAGGITDTQYF.

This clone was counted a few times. The DNA of the CDR3 is TGTGCCAGCAGCCACTTGGACAGCTCTGGGGCCAACGTCCTGACTTTC. This translates into CASSHLDSSGANVLTF. The chain employs TRBV4-2 and TRBJ2-6, with D perhaps TRBD1 (6 bases). Germline V gene data show CDR1 as LGHNA and CDR2 as YNFKEQ. The germline V and J ends were trimmed by 3 bases and 0 bases, with 9 bases remaining between them. This CDR3 is 16 amino acids long.

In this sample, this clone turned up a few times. CDR3: CASSRQEDQPQHF. The CDR3 DNA is TGTGCCAGCAGCAGACAGGAGGATCAGCCCCAGCATTTT. J is TRBJ1-5 and V is TRBV7-8; D is possibly TRBD1 (6 bases). The CDR3 totals 13 residues. Germline CDR1 is SGHVS and CDR2 is FQNEAQ. V was clipped by 5 bases and J by 5 bases, with 10 bases between them.

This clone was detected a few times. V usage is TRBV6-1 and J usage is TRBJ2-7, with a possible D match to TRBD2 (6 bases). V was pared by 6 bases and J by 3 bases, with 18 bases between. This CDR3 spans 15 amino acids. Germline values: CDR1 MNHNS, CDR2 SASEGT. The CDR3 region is CASRDTGTGDYEQYF. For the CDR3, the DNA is TGTGCCAGCAGGGACACCGGGACTGGAGACTACGAGCAGTACTTC.

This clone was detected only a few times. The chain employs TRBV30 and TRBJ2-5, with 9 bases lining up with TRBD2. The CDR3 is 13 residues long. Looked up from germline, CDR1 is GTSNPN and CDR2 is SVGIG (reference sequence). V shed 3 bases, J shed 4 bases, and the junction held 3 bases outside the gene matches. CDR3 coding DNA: TGTGCCTGGAGGACTAGCGGTTCAGAGACCCAGTACTTC. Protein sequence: CAWRTSGSETQYF.

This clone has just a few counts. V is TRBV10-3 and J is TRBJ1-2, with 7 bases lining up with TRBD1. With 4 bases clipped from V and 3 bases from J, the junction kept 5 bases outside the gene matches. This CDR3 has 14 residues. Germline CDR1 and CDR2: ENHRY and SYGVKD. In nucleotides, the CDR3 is TGTGCCATCAGTGCCCGACAGGGTGACTATGGCTACACCTTC. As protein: CAISARQGDYGYTF.

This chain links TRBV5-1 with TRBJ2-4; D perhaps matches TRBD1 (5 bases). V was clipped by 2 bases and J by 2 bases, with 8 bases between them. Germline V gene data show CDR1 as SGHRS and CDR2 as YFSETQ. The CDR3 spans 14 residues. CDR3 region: CASSLGVTKNIQYF. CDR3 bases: TGCGCCAGCAGCTTAGGGGTGACCAAAAACATTCAGTACTTC. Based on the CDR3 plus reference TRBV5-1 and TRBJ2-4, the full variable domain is KAGVTQTPRYLIKTRGQQVTLSCSPISGHRSVSWYQQTPGQGLQFLFEYFSETQRNKGNFPGRFSGRQFSNSRSEMNVSTLELGDSALYLCASSLGVTKNIQYFGAGTRLSVL.

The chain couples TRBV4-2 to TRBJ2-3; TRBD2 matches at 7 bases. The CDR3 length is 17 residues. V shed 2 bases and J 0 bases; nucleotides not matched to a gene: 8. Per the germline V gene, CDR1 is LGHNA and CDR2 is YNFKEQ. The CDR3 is CASSQRGDLRSTDTQYF. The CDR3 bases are TGTGCCAGCAGCCAACGGGGGGATTTACGAAGCACAGATACGCAGTATTTT.

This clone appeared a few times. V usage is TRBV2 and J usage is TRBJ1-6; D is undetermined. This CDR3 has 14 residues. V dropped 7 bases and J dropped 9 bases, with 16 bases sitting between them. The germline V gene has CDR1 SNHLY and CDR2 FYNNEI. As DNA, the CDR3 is TGTGCCAGCACCGCCGGGAGCGTCGGTTCACCCCTCCACTTT. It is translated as CASTAGSVGSPLHF. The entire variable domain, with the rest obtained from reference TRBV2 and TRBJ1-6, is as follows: EPEVTQTPSHQVTQMGQEVILRCVPISNHLYFYWYRQILGQKVEFLVSFYNNEISEKSEIFDDQFSVERPDGSNFTLKIRSTKLEDSAMYFCASTAGSVGSPLHFGNGTRLTVT.

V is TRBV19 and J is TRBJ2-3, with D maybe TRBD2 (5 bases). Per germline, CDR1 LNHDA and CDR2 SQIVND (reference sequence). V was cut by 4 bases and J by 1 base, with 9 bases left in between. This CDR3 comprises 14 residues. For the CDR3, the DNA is TGTGCCAGTAGTAATACCGGGGGCACAGATACGCAGTATTTT. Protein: CASSNTGGTDTQYF.

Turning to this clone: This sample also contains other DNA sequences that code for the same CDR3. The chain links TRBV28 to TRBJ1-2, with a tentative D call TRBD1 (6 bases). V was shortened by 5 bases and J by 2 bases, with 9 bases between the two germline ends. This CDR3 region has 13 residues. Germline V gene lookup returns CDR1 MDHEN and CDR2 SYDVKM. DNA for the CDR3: TGTGCCAGCAGTGCTGGACAGAACTATGGCTACACCTTC. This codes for CASSAGQNYGYTF.

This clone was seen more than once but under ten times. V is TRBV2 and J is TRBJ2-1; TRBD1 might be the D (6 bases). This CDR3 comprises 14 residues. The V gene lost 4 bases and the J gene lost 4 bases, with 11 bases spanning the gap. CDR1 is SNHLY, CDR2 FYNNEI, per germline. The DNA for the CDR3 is TGTGCCAGCAGTGCGCGGCAGGGGTACAATGAGCAGTTCTTC. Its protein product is CASSARQGYNEQFF.

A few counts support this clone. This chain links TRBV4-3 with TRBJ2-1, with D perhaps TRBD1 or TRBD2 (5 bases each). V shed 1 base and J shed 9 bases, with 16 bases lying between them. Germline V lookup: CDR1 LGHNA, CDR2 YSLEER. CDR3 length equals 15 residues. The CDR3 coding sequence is TGCGCCAGCAGCCAAGTGTTAGGGACGGGGCTTGAGCAGTTCTTC. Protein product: CASSQVLGTGLEQFF.

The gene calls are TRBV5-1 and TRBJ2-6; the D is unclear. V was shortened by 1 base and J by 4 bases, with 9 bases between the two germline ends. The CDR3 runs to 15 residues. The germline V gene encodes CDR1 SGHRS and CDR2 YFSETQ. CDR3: CASSLRSAGANVLTF. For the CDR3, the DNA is TGCGCCAGCAGCTTGCGGTCGGCCGGGGCCAACGTCCTGACTTTC.

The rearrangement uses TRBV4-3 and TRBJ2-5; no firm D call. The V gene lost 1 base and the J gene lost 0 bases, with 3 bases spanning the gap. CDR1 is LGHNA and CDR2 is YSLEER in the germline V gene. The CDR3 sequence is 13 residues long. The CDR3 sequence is CASSQAYQETQYF. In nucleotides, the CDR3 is TGCGCCAGCAGCCAAGCGTACCAAGAGACCCAGTACTTC.

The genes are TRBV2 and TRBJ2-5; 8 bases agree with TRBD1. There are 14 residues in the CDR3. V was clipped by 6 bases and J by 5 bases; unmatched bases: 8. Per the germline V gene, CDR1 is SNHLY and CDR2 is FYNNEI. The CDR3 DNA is TGTGCCAGCAGCAGGACAGGGAACTTGGAGACCCAGTACTTC. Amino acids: CASSRTGNLETQYF.

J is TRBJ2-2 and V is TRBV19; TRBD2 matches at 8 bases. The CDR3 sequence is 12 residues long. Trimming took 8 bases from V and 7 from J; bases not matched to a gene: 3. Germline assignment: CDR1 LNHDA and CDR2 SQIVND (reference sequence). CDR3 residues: CASRRGDGELFF. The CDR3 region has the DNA TGTGCCAGTCGGCGGGGGGACGGGGAGCTGTTTTTT.

CDR3: CASSSDPGNSPLHF. Here the CDR3 DNA reads TGTGCCAGCAGTTCAGACCCTGGGAATTCACCCCTCCACTTT. The chain employs TRBV2 and TRBJ1-6; D gene uncertain. Trimming took off 5 bases at V and 7 bases at J, with 12 bases between the two ends. The CDR3 runs 14 residues. Germline V lookup: CDR1 SNHLY, CDR2 FYNNEI.